This TCR beta chain was recovered during a study of beta chain features in type 1 diabetes. The overall study: The patient and healthy donor groups were comparable for age, gender and cell yields.

The authors sorted CD4+ naive, central memory, regulatory and stem cell-like memory cells via CD45RO/CCR7/CD25/CD127/CD95/CD27. The sequenced template was cDNA made from the entire isolated RNA. Read counts averaged roughly 3.5 million for samples of naive, central memory and regulatory T cells. Generated by immunoSEQ multiplex PCR, the TCRdb table keeps only in-frame clones and is missing some. Found here are around 170,000 clones, 7% to 9.5% of them singletons; the top ten hold 0.65% to 0.9%. As for this clone: As yet, its antigen is unknown.

Notes on the study in general: Whether TCRB rearrangement is influenced by HLA type went unresolved here. Shortening of TCRB CDR3s, moderate but significant, appeared in all four CD4+ subsets of Type 1 diabetes patients.

The clonotype comes from a woman in her twenties or thirties with type 1 diabetes. The sequenced material came from central memory CD4+ T cells from blood.

The CDR3 region has the DNA TGTGCCAGCAGCTTGTTGCTGGGGGCCGGCTATGGCTACACCTTC. This encodes CASSLLLGAGYGYTF. This chain uses TRBV5-6 with TRBJ1-2; possible D gene TRBD1, 6 bases. This CDR3 is built from 15 residues. The V gene's germline CDR1 is SGHDT and CDR2 YYEEEE. The V end was cut by 1 base, the J end by 4 bases, with 14 bases between.